This note documents a single T cell receptor beta chain sequence. These data belong to a study of blood T cell repertoires in COVID-19. Study overall: PBMCs, B-cell-depleted T cells, or T cells provided the cDNA or gDNA that made up the material.

Trimming removed 5 bases from V and 0 bases from J; junction bases left unmatched: 5. Germline CDR1 reads SEHNR; CDR2 reads FQNEAQ (reference sequence). This CDR3 has 15 amino acids. In the original workflow: Amplification of reference gene primers provided the estimated nucleated cell counts. Profiling relied on immunoSEQ multiplex PCR, and the TCRdb table lists in-frame clones only, not all of them. V and J calls and clone size are those listed in that table; D and trimming were worked out from the DNA. Among 150,000 to 200,000 clones, roughly 87% were seen once, and the ten largest hold approximately 2.1%.

Sequencing used peripheral blood. V usage is TRBV7-9 and J usage is TRBJ2-7; 9 bases are shared with TRBD1. The source is a young man who had recovered from COVID-19. DNA for the CDR3: TGTGCCAGCAGCGAAGGACAGGGGAGCTCCTACGAGCAGTACTTC. Translation gives CASSEGQGSSYEQYF.